The entry that follows covers one T cell receptor (beta chain) sequence. V was clipped by 4 bases and J by 3 bases; unmatched bases: 11. This CDR3 is 16 amino acids long. Germline V gene lookup returns CDR1 SGHRS and CDR2 YFSETQ. The entry originates in a study of blood T cell repertoires in COVID-19. The data were produced by immunoSEQ multiplex PCR, yet TCRdb's version contains in-frame clones alone and is incomplete. The data hold about 160,000 clones, with 90% to 95% observed a single time. The rearrangement joins TRBV5-1 to TRBJ2-7, with 9 positions matching TRBD2. The source material was peripheral blood. The source is a woman aged 55 to 70 with COVID-19, enrolled during active disease. The CDR3 sequence: CASSRGSSGESYEQYF. The CDR3 DNA sequence: TGCGCCAGCAGCCGAGGGTCTAGCGGGGAAAGCTACGAGCAGTACTTC.